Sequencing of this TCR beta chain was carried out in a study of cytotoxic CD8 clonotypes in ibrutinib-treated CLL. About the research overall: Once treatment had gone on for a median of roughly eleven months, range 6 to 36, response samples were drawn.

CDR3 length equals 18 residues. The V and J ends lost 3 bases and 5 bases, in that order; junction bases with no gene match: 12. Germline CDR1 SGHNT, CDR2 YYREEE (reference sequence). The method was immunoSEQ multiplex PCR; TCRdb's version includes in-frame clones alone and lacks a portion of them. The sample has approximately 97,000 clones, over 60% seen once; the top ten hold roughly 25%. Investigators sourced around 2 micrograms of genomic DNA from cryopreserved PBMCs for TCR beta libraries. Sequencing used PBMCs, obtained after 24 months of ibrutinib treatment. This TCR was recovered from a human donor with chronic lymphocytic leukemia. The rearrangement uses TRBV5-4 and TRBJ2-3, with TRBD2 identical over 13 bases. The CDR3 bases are TGTGCCAGCAGCTATAGGACTAGCGGGAGCGGAAGGGGAGATACGCAGTATTTT. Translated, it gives CASSYRTSGSGRGDTQYF.